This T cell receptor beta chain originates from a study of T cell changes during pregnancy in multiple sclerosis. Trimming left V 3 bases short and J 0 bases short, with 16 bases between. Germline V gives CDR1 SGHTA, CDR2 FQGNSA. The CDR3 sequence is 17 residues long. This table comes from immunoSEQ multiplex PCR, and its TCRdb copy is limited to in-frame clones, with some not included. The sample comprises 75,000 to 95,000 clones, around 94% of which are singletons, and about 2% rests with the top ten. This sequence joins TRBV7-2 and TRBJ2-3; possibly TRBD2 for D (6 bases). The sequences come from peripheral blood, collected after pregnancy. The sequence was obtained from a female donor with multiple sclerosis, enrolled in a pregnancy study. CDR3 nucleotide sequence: TGTGCCAGCAGCTTCTTTGGGACTCAGGCTAGCACAGATACGCAGTATTTT. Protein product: CASSFFGTQASTDTQYF. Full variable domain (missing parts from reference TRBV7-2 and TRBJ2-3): GAGVSQSPSNKVTEKGKDVELRCDPISGHTALYWYRQSLGQGLEFLIYFQGNSAPDKSGLPSDRFSAERTGGSVSTLTIQRTQQEDSAVYLCASSFFGTQASTDTQYFGPGTRLTVL.